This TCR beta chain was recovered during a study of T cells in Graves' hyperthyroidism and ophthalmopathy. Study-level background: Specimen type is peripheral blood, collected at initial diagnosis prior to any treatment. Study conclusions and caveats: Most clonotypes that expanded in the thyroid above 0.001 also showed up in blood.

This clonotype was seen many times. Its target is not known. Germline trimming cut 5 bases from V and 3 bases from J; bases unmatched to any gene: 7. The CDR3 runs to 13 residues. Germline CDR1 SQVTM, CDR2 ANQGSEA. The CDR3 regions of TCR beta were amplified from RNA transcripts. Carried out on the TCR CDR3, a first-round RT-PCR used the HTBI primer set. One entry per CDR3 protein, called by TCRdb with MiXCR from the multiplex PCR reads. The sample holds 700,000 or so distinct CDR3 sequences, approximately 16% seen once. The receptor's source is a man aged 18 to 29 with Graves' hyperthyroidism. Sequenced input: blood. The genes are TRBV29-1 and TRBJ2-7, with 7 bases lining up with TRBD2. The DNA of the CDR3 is TGCAGCGTTCCGGGGTGGGGGGGCTACGAGCAGTACTTC. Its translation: CSVPGWGGYEQYF.